This entry concerns a single T cell receptor beta chain. Produced via immunoSEQ multiplex PCR; TCRdb's table is partial and in-frame only. The sample includes over 60,000 clones, 85% to 95% of them seen just once. V lost 0 bases and J lost 6; bases outside the gene matches: 0. The CDR3 runs to 14 residues. The germline CDR1 and CDR2 sequences are MNHEY and SVGAGI. These data are taken from a study of cytomegalovirus exposure and HLA in healthy donors. The specimen sequenced was PBMCs. The sequence derives from a man aged 18 to 35 in good health and CMV-seronegative. This sequence joins TRBV6-5 and TRBJ1-4, with 8 bases aligning to TRBD1. The CDR3 DNA reads TGTGCCAGCAGTTACTCACAGGGGGATGAAAAACTGTTTTTT. Translating it yields CASSYSQGDEKLFF.